This section outlines one TCR beta chain sequence together with its context. The antigen is unknown. This record comes from a study of vaccination and CD4 T cells after COVID-19. Study summary: Post-vaccine sample collection happened at a median of approximately 70 days after dose two, ranging 14 to 241. Overall study findings and caveats: Among reactive clones from convalescent patients, a median about 90% appeared only post-vaccination.

Sequencing of cultured CD4+ T cell DNA used the Oncomine TCR Beta short-read assay. TCRdb re-called the PCR reads through MiXCR, storing one row per CDR3 protein. The sample records about 19,000 distinct CDR3 sequences, around 55% being singletons. Stated treatment: roughly 11-day PBMC culture with coronavirus spike peptide pools or control peptides (ViraFEST assay). The sample taken for sequencing was CD4+ T cells from blood, cultured in vitro. This TCR derives from a human donor who had recovered from COVID-19.

CDR3 sequence reads: CATLLASSTGELFF. The CDR3 region has the DNA TGTGCCACCCTACTAGCGTCGTCCACCGGGGAGCTGTTTTTT. The V gene is TRBV6-2 or TRBV6-3, the J gene TRBJ2-2; 7 bases match TRBD2. CDR1 and CDR2 (germline): MNHEY, SVGEGT. Unmatched junction bases numbered 9, after V lost 10 bases and J lost 4 bases. The CDR3 contains 14 residues.